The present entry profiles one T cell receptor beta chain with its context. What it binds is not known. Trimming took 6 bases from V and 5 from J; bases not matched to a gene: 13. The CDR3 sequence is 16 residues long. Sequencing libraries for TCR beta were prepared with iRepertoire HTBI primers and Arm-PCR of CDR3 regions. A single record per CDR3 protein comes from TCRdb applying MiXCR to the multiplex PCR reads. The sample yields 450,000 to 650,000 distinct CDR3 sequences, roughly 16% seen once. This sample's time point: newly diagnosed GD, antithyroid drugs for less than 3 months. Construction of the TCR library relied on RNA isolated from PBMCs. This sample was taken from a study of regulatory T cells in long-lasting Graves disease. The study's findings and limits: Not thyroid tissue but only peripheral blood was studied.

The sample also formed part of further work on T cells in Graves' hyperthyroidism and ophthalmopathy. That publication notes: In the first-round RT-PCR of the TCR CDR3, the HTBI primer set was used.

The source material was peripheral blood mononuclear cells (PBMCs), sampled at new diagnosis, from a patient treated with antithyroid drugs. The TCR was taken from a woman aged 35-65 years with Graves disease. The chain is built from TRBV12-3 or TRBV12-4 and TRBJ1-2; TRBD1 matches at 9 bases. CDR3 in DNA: TGTGCCAGCAGATCTCATCCGGGACAGGGCTCGTATGGCTACACCTTC. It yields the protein CASRSHPGQGSYGYTF.